This T cell receptor (beta chain) was recorded in a study of T cells after yellow fever vaccination. This clonotype occurred many times. Per the germline V gene, CDR1 is SGHRS and CDR2 is YFSETQ. The CDR3 length is 15 residues. V was shortened by 0 bases and J by 1 base, with 10 bases between the two germline ends. Template switching with 5'RACE generated the TCR cDNA and added a universal primer site and UMIs. A single record per CDR3 protein comes from TCRdb applying MiXCR to the 5' RACE reads. The table has some 350,000 distinct CDR3 sequences, under 14% seen once; the top ten hold around 18%. This receptor was taken from a man aged 18-30 years who received the YFV17D yellow fever vaccine. The V gene is TRBV5-1, the J gene TRBJ1-1; D gene ambiguous. The specimen was PBMCs, collected on the day of the first yellow fever vaccination. The CDR3 DNA is TGCGCCAGCAGCTTGGAAGGAGCAGGGAACACTGAAGCTTTCTTT. As protein: CASSLEGAGNTEAFF.